This T cell receptor beta chain was sequenced for a study of regulatory T cells in long-lasting Graves disease. Time point of the sample: newly diagnosed GD, antithyroid drugs for less than 3 months. From PBMCs, RNA was extracted and then used to make the TCR library. General study findings and limits: The analysis examined peripheral blood only and excluded thyroid tissue.

CDR3-region Arm-PCR and iRepertoire HTBI primers produced the TCR beta libraries. MiXCR was run by TCRdb on the multiplex PCR reads, yielding one entry per CDR3 protein. The sample yields hundreds of thousands of distinct CDR3 sequences, approximately 15% seen once. Remarks on this clonotype: Its antigen is currently unknown.

The same specimen was also included in a second study, on T cells in Graves' hyperthyroidism and ophthalmopathy.

This clonotype was obtained from a woman in her 30s with Graves disease. The sequencing used peripheral blood mononuclear cells (PBMCs), collected at new diagnosis, from a patient treated with antithyroid drugs.

CDR3 coding DNA: TGCAGTGCTAGTGTGCGGCAACGGGGCCGGGAGCTGTTTTTT. It codes for CSASVRQRGRELFF. The V call is TRBV20-1, the J call TRBJ2-2; D is tentatively TRBD1 or TRBD2 (5 bases each). Germline V gene data show CDR1 as DFQATT and CDR2 as SNEGSKA (reference sequence). V shed 3 bases and J shed 9 bases, with 17 bases lying between them. The CDR3 runs to 14 residues.